The 29 T cell receptor beta chains below all came from one sample that was sequenced in a study of blood T cell repertoires in COVID-19. The assay was immunoSEQ multiplex PCR, and TCRdb's table has in-frame clones only and misses some. This table holds 150,000 to 200,000 clones, around 80% found once. Sequencing was carried out using PBMCs or T cells enriched from blood (not recorded which). The receptors shown here come from a woman aged 45 to 65 who had recovered from COVID-19.

This chain links TRBV28 with TRBJ2-1, with 10 bases identical to TRBD1. The J segment lost 7 bases and the V segment lost 3 bases, leaving 3 bases of the junction unmatched. The CDR3 runs 14 residues. Per germline, CDR1 MDHEN and CDR2 SYDVKM. The CDR3 sequence is CASSLTGGQNEQFF. The CDR3 region has the DNA TGTGCCAGCAGTTTGACAGGGGGCCAGAATGAGCAGTTCTTC.

This rearrangement joins TRBV3-1 (or the pseudogene TRBV3-2) to TRBJ2-2, with a possible D match to TRBD1 (6 bases). CDR1 LGHDT and CDR2 YNNKEL come from the germline V gene (reference sequence). The CDR3 extends over 13 amino acids. Trimming took 7 bases from V and 8 from J, leaving 14 bases between them. In DNA form, the CDR3 reads TGTGCCAGCACCCCCCAGGGACAAGGGGAGCTGTTTTTT. Translating gives CASTPQGQGELFF.

This clone showed up just once. The chain is built from TRBV5-4 and TRBJ1-1, with D possibly matching TRBD1 (5 bases). Trimming shortened V by 5 bases and J by 4 bases, and 24 bases separated the two germline ends. CDR3 length: 17 residues. The germline gives CDR1 SGHNT, CDR2 YYREEE (reference sequence). The CDR3 sequence: CASSSGGLVPTSTEAFF. CDR3 sequence (DNA): TGTGCCAGCAGTTCGGGGGGGTTAGTCCCCACCTCCACTGAAGCTTTCTTT.

This clone came up a few times. The chain combines TRBV28 with TRBJ1-2; 10 bases align to TRBD1. CDR3 length: 13 amino acids. V lost 10 bases and J lost 8; bases outside the gene matches: 10. Germline V lookup: CDR1 MDHEN, CDR2 SYDVKM. The CDR3: CATPGTGASGYTF. For the CDR3, the DNA is TGTGCCACACCGGGGACAGGGGCCTCCGGCTACACCTTC.

The rearrangement links TRBV7-9 to TRBJ2-4, with TRBD2 matching over 7 bases. Germline loops: CDR1 SEHNR, CDR2 FQNEAQ (reference sequence). V lost 2 bases, J lost 10 bases, and 11 bases stayed unmatched. This CDR3 region has 15 residues. CDR3 sequence reads: CASSLSSIAGGIQYF. The CDR3 bases are TGTGCCAGCAGCTTATCCTCGATAGCGGGTGGAATTCAGTACTTC.

This chain joins TRBV28 and TRBJ2-4; D is perhaps TRBD2 (6 bases). The ends were cut back, 3 bases at V and 0 bases at J, with 9 bases in the middle. In germline, CDR1 is MDHEN, CDR2 SYDVKM. The CDR3 is 15 amino acids. The CDR3 protein is CASSFRLVAKNIQYF. For the CDR3, the DNA is TGTGCCAGCAGTTTTAGACTAGTAGCCAAAAACATTCAGTACTTC.

As DNA, the CDR3 is TGTGCCAGCTCACCAGGGGACAGGATCTATGGCTACACCTTC. Amino acid sequence: CASSPGDRIYGYTF. This chain connects TRBV18 to TRBJ1-2, with 8 bases matching TRBD1. V shed 2 bases, J shed 4 bases, and the junction held 3 bases outside the gene matches. The CDR3 loop spans 14 amino acids. The germline CDR1 and CDR2 sequences are KGHSH and LQKENI.

V and J are TRBV6-2 or TRBV6-3 and TRBJ2-3; 8 nucleotides align to TRBD1. The CDR3 is 19 residues long. Trimming at V came to 3 bases and at J to 0 bases, leaving 14 bases not matched to a gene. Germline assignment: CDR1 MNHEY and CDR2 SVGEGT. CDR3 region: CASSYLKSPRDRSTDTQYF. CDR3 coding DNA: TGTGCCAGCAGTTATCTAAAATCCCCACGGGACAGGAGCACAGATACGCAGTATTTT.

The chain carries TRBV4-2 and TRBJ2-1, with 8 bases identical to TRBD2. With V trimmed by 1 base and J by 8 bases, 13 bases remained unmatched. Germline V gene sequence: CDR1 LGHNA, CDR2 YNFKEQ. This CDR3 region has 17 residues. The CDR3 nucleotides read TGTGCCAGCAGCCAAGTCGCGACTGGCGGGAGGTCACATGAGCAGTTCTTC. Encoded protein: CASSQVATGGRSHEQFF.

The chain couples TRBV7-8 to TRBJ2-1; no reliable D call. The V and J ends lost 3 bases and 4 bases respectively, with 7 bases between them. CDR1 and CDR2 (germline): SGHVS, FQNEAQ. The CDR3 totals 13 residues. The CDR3 sequence is CASSFSRYNEQFF. Written as DNA, the CDR3 is TGTGCCAGCAGCTTTTCCAGATACAATGAGCAGTTCTTC.

The chain joins TRBV6-6 to TRBJ1-2, with 8 bases identical to TRBD1. Trimming cost V 6 bases and J 8 bases; bases outside gene matches: 11. Germline V gene sequence: CDR1 MNHNY, CDR2 SVGAGI (reference sequence). The CDR3 extends over 14 amino acids. In nucleotides, the CDR3 is TGTGCCAGCAGACCCGACAGGGGAGTGAGGGGCTACACCTTC. This sequence encodes CASRPDRGVRGYTF.

This clone was observed a handful of times. The chain couples TRBV27 to TRBJ2-1; D unresolved. V lost 0 bases and J lost 0, with 12 bases in between. The CDR3 has 17 residues. Germline CDR1 MNHEY, CDR2 SMNVEV (reference sequence). The CDR3 coding sequence is TGTGCCAGCAGTTTATCGTGGCGGTCGAGCTCCTACAATGAGCAGTTCTTC. This gives the protein CASSLSWRSSSYNEQFF.

The chain recombines TRBV19 with TRBJ2-2; D is possibly TRBD2 (5 bases). Germline CDR1 is LNHDA and CDR2 is SQIVND (reference sequence). There are 14 residues in the CDR3. Trimming removed 6 bases at V and 7 bases at J, with 15 bases between. The CDR3 nucleotides read TGTGCCAGTAGCGCAAGCGGCGCGCGCGGGGAGCTGTTTTTT. Translating it yields CASSASGARGELFF.

This chain uses TRBV28 with TRBJ1-2, with D possibly TRBD1 on 5 matching bases. The CDR3 sequence is 13 residues long. Germline CDR1 is MDHEN and CDR2 is SYDVKM. Trimming left V 7 bases short and J 5 bases short, with 14 bases between. The CDR3 region has the DNA TGTGCCAGCACCCTTATCCGGGGGTATGGCTACACCTTC. This translates into CASTLIRGYGYTF.

The chain links TRBV3-1 (or the pseudogene TRBV3-2) to TRBJ1-5; D is perhaps TRBD1 (6 bases). Trimming removed 5 bases at V and 5 bases at J, with 10 bases between. CDR3 length: 13 amino acids. Germline V gene lookup returns CDR1 LGHDT and CDR2 YNNKEL (reference sequence). CDR3 in DNA: TGTGCCAGCAGCAGTGCAGGGGATCAGCCCCAGCATTTT. Its protein is CASSSAGDQPQHF.

This clone was seen only once. J is TRBJ2-7 and V is TRBV18; TRBD2 agrees at 7 bases. Germline trimming cut 6 bases from V and 5 bases from J; bases unmatched to any gene: 13. The germline V gene encodes CDR1 KGHSH and CDR2 LQKENI. The CDR3 extends over 15 amino acids. CDR3 residues: CASSQAVGRENEQYF. DNA for the CDR3: TGTGCCAGCTCCCAGGCAGTCGGGCGGGAGAACGAGCAGTACTTC. The whole variable domain, remainder taken from reference TRBV18 and TRBJ2-7, is NAGVMQNPRHLVRRRGQEARLRCSPMKGHSHVYWYRQLPEEGLKFMVYLQKENIIDESGMPKERFSAEFPKEGPSILRIQQVVRGDSAAYFCASSQAVGRENEQYFGPGTRLTVT.

The genes are TRBV28 and TRBJ1-5; tentative D call: TRBD1 (6 bases). From germline, CDR1 is MDHEN and CDR2 SYDVKM. V lost 7 bases and J lost 2, with 9 bases in between. The CDR3 consists of 13 residues. CDR3 nucleotide sequence: TGTGCCAGCAATCCAGGGGGCAATCAGCCCCAGCATTTT. It is translated as CASNPGGNQPQHF.

The chain links TRBV7-2 to TRBJ2-7; TRBD1 agrees at 9 bases. The CDR3 is 14 amino acids. Germline values: CDR1 SGHTA, CDR2 FQGNSA. Losses at the gene ends were 1 base for V and 5 bases for J; bases not matched to a gene: 3. The CDR3 DNA is TGTGCCAGCAGCTTAGGGACAGGGGCCCACGAGCAGTACTTC. It yields the protein CASSLGTGAHEQYF.

J is TRBJ2-1 and V is TRBV5-8; maybe TRBD2 (5 bases). The CDR3 totals 14 residues. Germline V lookup: CDR1 SGHTS, CDR2 YDEGEE. V was pared by 4 bases and J by 3 bases, with 11 bases between. Written as DNA, the CDR3 is TGTGCCAGCAGCCTCAAGCGGAGCTACAATGAGCAGTTCTTC. Translation gives CASSLKRSYNEQFF.

This chain connects TRBV5-4 to TRBJ2-7; 7 bases agree with TRBD2. The CDR3 has 16 amino acids. In germline, CDR1 is SGHNT, CDR2 YYREEE (reference sequence). The V segment lost 4 bases and the J segment 0 bases; nucleotides outside the gene matches: 10. The CDR3 loop is CASSGGTSAYSYEQYF. CDR3 DNA sequence: TGTGCCAGCAGCGGGGGAACTAGCGCTTACTCCTACGAGCAGTACTTC.

The chain recombines TRBV27 with TRBJ1-1; 7 bases map to TRBD1. CDR3 length: 14 amino acids. J gave up 6 bases and V 5 bases, and 9 bases lay outside the gene matches. The germline CDR1 and CDR2 sequences are MNHEY and SMNVEV (reference sequence). CDR3 coding DNA: TGTGCCAGCAGTACTCGACAGGGAAGGGCTGAAGCTTTCTTT. Protein sequence: CASSTRQGRAEAFF.

The V gene is TRBV7-9, the J gene TRBJ2-7; D is possibly TRBD2 (6 bases). Germline V gene lookup returns CDR1 SEHNR and CDR2 FQNEAQ (reference sequence). With 5 bases removed from V and 5 bases from J, the gap between germline ends came to 13 bases. The CDR3 spans 13 residues. The CDR3 coding sequence is TGTGCCAGCAGCCTCCTAGGCGGGGACGAGCAGTACTTC. Encoded protein: CASSLLGGDEQYF.

V and J are TRBV6-9 and TRBJ2-7; 9 nucleotides agree with TRBD1. Germline CDR1 and CDR2: MNHGY and SVAAGI. CDR3 length: 15 residues. The J segment lost 2 bases and the V segment lost 1 base, leaving 3 bases of the junction unmatched. The CDR3 DNA is TGTGCCAGCAGTTATTGGGGACAGGGTACCTACGAGCAGTACTTC. It specifies CASSYWGQGTYEQYF.

The chain is built from TRBV6-6 and TRBJ1-3; TRBD1 matches 11 bases. The trim removed 5 bases at V and 2 bases at J, leaving 5 bases unmatched. The CDR3 spans 16 residues. CDR1 and CDR2 (germline): MNHNY, SVGAGI (reference sequence). The CDR3 DNA sequence: TGTGCCAGCAGTATCTTGGGACAGGGGGCTGGAAACACCATATATTTT. It yields the protein CASSILGQGAGNTIYF.

This clone was seen only once. The chain employs TRBV3-1 (or the pseudogene TRBV3-2) and TRBJ1-4; 8 bases line up with TRBD1. This CDR3 is 15 amino acids long. Germline values: CDR1 LGHDT, CDR2 YNNKEL (reference sequence). J gave up 4 bases and V 5 bases, and 6 bases lay outside the gene matches. The CDR3 DNA reads as TGTGCCAGCAGCAGAATCGACAGGGGTAATGAAAAACTGTTTTTT. Amino acid sequence: CASSRIDRGNEKLFF.

The genes are TRBV28 and TRBJ1-1, with D possibly being TRBD1 (5 bases). V was shortened by 6 bases and J by 0 bases, with 14 bases between the two germline ends. Germline V gene lookup returns CDR1 MDHEN and CDR2 SYDVKM. The CDR3 sequence is 15 residues long. In nucleotides, the CDR3 is TGTGCCAGCAGATTCAGGGCGGTGCTGAACACTGAAGCTTTCTTT. Its translation is CASRFRAVLNTEAFF.

Concerning this clone: One junction end disagrees with the germline gene, perhaps due to a read error. The V call is TRBV28, the J call TRBJ2-7, with TRBD2 matching over 9 bases. Germline loops: CDR1 MDHEN, CDR2 SYDVKM. This CDR3 region has 12 residues. CDR3 residues: CASSSGTSKTDF. As DNA, the CDR3 is TGTGCCAGCAGTTCGGGGACTAGCAAGACGGACTTC.

V gene TRBV7-9 combines with J gene TRBJ1-1, with D possibly matching TRBD1 (6 bases). V was clipped by 0 bases and J by 9 bases, with 11 bases between them. The CDR3 length is 13 residues. Germline V gene sequence: CDR1 SEHNR, CDR2 FQNEAQ (reference sequence). The CDR3 coding sequence is TGTGCCAGCAGCTTAGCAGGGACAACTAAAGCTTTCTTT. It codes for CASSLAGTTKAFF.

This chain links TRBV12-2 with TRBJ2-3; TRBD2 is taken as the D call from the table, unchecked against the DNA. TRBV12-2 is marked as a pseudogene. This CDR3 has 19 amino acids. The CDR3 DNA follows: TGTGCAAGTCGCTTAGTACTAGCGGGAGGAGGGCGGGGCACAGATACGCAGTATTTT. Protein: CASRLVLAGGGRGTDTQYF.